The rows below give T cell receptor beta chains drawn from one sample of a study of blood T cell repertoires in COVID-19. The repertoire was sequenced with immunoSEQ multiplex PCR; TCRdb's copy has only in-frame clones and lacks some. The repertoire holds about 400,000 clones, with around nine tenths as singletons. The sequencing sample was made of PBMCs or T cells enriched from blood (not recorded which). The receptors come from a woman between 25 and 40 years old who had recovered from COVID-19. The CDR3 runs from the conserved cysteine through the conserved F or W. The D gene is left open where the match is weak. Size is omitted from some rows. Given values are once, few, many or a class for expanded clones.

j_call clone_size d_call v_call cdr3_nt cdr3_aa
TRBJ1-2 once TRBD1 TRBV27 TGTGCCAGCAGTTTTAACCCTCCTTCACAGGGGAAAAGGGGCTACACCTTC CASSFNPPSQGKRGYTF
TRBJ2-5 NA TRBD1 TRBV5-4 TGTGCCAGCAGCTTTCTTGGGACAGGGGGTCTGGGGCGCCAAGAGACCCAGTACTTC CASSFLGTGGLGRQETQYF
TRBJ1-2 NA NA TRBV7-2 TGTGCCAGCAGCTTAGGGCAGGCCATAAAGTGGGGCTACACCTTC CASSLGQAIKWGYTF
TRBJ2-7 NA NA TRBV2 TGTGCCAGCAGGAGAACCGGGACTTACTACGAGCAGTACTTC CASRRTGTYYEQYF
TRBJ2-7 NA TRBD1 TRBV6-5 TGTGCCAGCAGCTCGACAGGGAGCTCCTACGAGCAGTACTTC CASSSTGSSYEQYF
TRBJ2-2 NA TRBD2 TRBV2 TGTGCCAGCAGTGTGACGGGAGGATTAAACACCGGGGAGCTGTTTTTT CASSVTGGLNTGELFF
TRBJ2-7 NA NA TRBV9 TGTGCCAGCAGCGTAGGACTCTCCTACGAGCAGTACTTC CASSVGLSYEQYF
TRBJ2-7 NA TRBD2 TRBV4-1 TGCGCCAGCAGCCAAGGCCCGGGACTAGCGGCATACGAGCAGTACTTC CASSQGPGLAAYEQYF
TRBJ1-6 NA TRBD1 TRBV5-1 TGCGCCAGCAGCCCGGGACAGGGGTTCCCGGGATCACCCCTCCACTTT CASSPGQGFPGSPLHF
TRBJ1-3 NA TRBD1 TRBV11-2 TGTGCCAGCAGCGCAGGACAGGGGTCTGGAAACACCATATATTTT CASSAGQGSGNTIYF
TRBJ2-7 NA NA TRBV6-5 TGTGCCAGCAGTTACGTGGGGGCAGCCTACGAGCAGTACTTC CASSYVGAAYEQYF
TRBJ2-7 once TRBD2 TRBV6-5 TGTGCCAGCAGTTACTCGGCGGGGGGGAGTTCCTACGAGCAGTACTTC CASSYSAGGSSYEQYF
TRBJ1-4 NA TRBD1 TRBV4-1 TGCGCCAGCTCTTCTGGGGACAGAGATAATGAAAAACTGTTTTTT CASSSGDRDNEKLFF
TRBJ2-1 NA NA TRBV2 TGTGCCAGCAGTGAAAACATCTCCTACAATGAGCAGTTCTTC CASSENISYNEQFF
TRBJ1-4 NA NA TRBV4-1 TGCGCCAGCAGCCAATCCAGGGATAATGAAAAACTGTTTTTT CASSQSRDNEKLFF
TRBJ1-1 NA NA TRBV7-8 TGTGCCAGCAGCAGAATCCCAGGTGTCACTGAAGCTTTCTTT CASSRIPGVTEAFF
TRBJ1-1 NA NA TRBV30 TGTGCCTGGAGAATCGGGGCTGAAGCTTTCTTT CAWRIGAEAFF
TRBJ2-1 few TRBD2 TRBV12-5 TGTGCTAGTTCTGGCGGGAGGGCCCTCGGGGGCTACAATGAGCAGTTCTTC CASSGGRALGGYNEQFF
TRBJ1-5 NA TRBD1 TRBV7-2 TGTGCCAGCAGCTGGGACAGGGGAAATCAGCCCCAGCATTTT CASSWDRGNQPQHF
TRBJ2-3 once NA TRBV11-3 TGTGCCAGCAGCTTCGGTGCAGATACGCAGTATTTT CASSFGADTQYF
TRBJ1-2 NA TRBD1 TRBV30 TGTGCCTGGAAGGTAGAGGGGGCATCTAACTATGGCTACACCTTC CAWKVEGASNYGYTF
TRBJ2-3 NA NA TRBV24-1 TGTGCCACCAGTGATTGGAGGTCAGATACGCAGTATTTT CATSDWRSDTQYF
TRBJ1-1 NA NA TRBV29-1 TGCAGCGTTGGAGGTGAGACAGGGAACACTGAAGCTTTCTTT CSVGGETGNTEAFF
TRBJ2-1 NA TRBD2 TRBV24-1 TGTGCCACCAGTGACCATGGACGGGGGGATGAGCAGTTCTTC CATSDHGRGDEQFF
TRBJ1-1 once NA TRBV5-1 TGCGCCAGCAGCGGGGGACTGATGAACACTGAAGCTTTCTTT CASSGGLMNTEAFF
TRBJ1-2 NA TRBD1 TRBV25-1 TGTGCCAGCAGTGGAACCGGGACAGGGAACTATGGCTACACCTTC CASSGTGTGNYGYTF
TRBJ1-2 NA NA TRBV29-1 TGCAGCGTTGGTGGGACACCTGCGGCAAACTATGGCTACACCTTC CSVGGTPAANYGYTF
TRBJ2-7 NA NA TRBV5-1 TGCGCCAGCAGCTTGGAGGGGTTCTCCTACGAGCAGTACTTC CASSLEGFSYEQYF
TRBJ1-6 NA NA TRBV4-1 TGCGCCAGCAGCCAAGAGGGGAGCTCCTATAATTCACCCCTCCACTTT CASSQEGSSYNSPLHF
TRBJ2-7 NA NA TRBV3-1/TRBV3-2 TGTGCCAGCAGCCAAGATCCCGGAGCGAGCTCCTACGAGCAGTACTTC CASSQDPGASSYEQYF
TRBJ2-2 NA TRBD2 TRBV5-4 TGTGCCAGCAGCTTACTAGCGGGGTCGAACACCGGGGAGCTGTTTTTT CASSLLAGSNTGELFF
TRBJ1-6 once NA TRBV4-1 TGCGCCAGCAGCCAAGTACTCACAGGAAGGAGAAATTCACCCCTCCACTTT CASSQVLTGRRNSPLHF
TRBJ1-5 many TRBD1 TRBV10-3 TGTGCCGGAGGGACAGGGGATAGCAATCAGCCCCAGCATTTT CAGGTGDSNQPQHF
TRBJ1-2 NA TRBD1 TRBV19 TGTGCCAGTAGTCCCCAGGACAGGGGTGGCTACACCTTC CASSPQDRGGYTF
TRBJ1-1 NA NA TRBV18 TGTGCCAGCTCACCACCGTTTCCCGGGTTAGAGAGCACTGAAGCTTTCTTT CASSPPFPGLESTEAFF
TRBJ2-7 NA TRBD1 TRBV29-1 TGCAGCGTTGAAGAAGGGACAGGGAACCACGAGCAGTACTTC CSVEEGTGNHEQYF